This T cell receptor (beta chain) comes out of a study of PD-L1 blockade in urothelial cancer. The wider study: It was at some point between 2013 and 2015 that patients started atezolizumab at 1,200 mg intravenously every 3 weeks. Researchers found blood samples held a median of roughly 140,000 T cells.

Clones were read by immunoSEQ multiplex PCR, and TCRdb kept only the in-frame ones, dropping some. The sample includes about 51,000 clones, more than 70% seen only once; the top ten take 20% to 25%. Time point defined: pretreatment peripheral blood. Patients were living with locally advanced or metastatic urothelial carcinoma. Trimming took off 0 bases at V and 3 bases at J, with 7 bases between the two ends. There are 14 residues in the CDR3. The germline V gene has CDR1 SGDLS and CDR2 YYNGEE. The material was PBMCs, obtained around atezolizumab (anti-PD-L1) treatment. This clonotype was sampled from a man aged 55 to 70 with urothelial cancer. The rearrangement uses TRBV9 and TRBJ1-5; D gene unclear. CDR3 residues: CASSVVDTNQPQHF. In DNA form, the CDR3 reads TGTGCCAGCAGCGTAGTAGACACCAATCAGCCCCAGCATTTT.